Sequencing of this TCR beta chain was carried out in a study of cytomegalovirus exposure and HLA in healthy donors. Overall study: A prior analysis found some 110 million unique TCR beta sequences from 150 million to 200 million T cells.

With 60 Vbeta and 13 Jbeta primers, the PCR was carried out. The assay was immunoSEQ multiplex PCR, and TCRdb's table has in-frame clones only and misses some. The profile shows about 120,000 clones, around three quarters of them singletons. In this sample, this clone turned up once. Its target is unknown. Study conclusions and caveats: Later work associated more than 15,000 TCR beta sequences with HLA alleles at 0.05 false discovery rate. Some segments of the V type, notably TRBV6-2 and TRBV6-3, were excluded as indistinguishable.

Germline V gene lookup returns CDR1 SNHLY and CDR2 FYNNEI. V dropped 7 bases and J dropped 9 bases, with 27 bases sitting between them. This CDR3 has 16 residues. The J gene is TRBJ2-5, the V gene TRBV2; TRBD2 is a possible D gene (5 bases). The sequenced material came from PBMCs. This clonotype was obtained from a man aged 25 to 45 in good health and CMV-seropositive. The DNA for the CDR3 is TGTGCCAGCATCGAGGCATCTTGGACGCCACCCGGGGCCCAGTACTTC. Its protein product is CASIEASWTPPGAQYF.